The T cell receptor (beta chain) under discussion was sequenced for a study of T cells in women clearing cervical HPV infection. For the study at large: Women with histologically confirmed HPV16-related CIN3 or worse, 2 with invasive cancer, served as cases. With HLA typing for only a few women, HLA confounding remains possible.

About this clone: Its matching antigen is unknown. The observed sequence ends 3 residues before the CDR3 terminus, with the missing tail filled in from the germline J gene.

This CDR3 spans 18 amino acids. The germline gives CDR1 SNHLY, CDR2 FYNNEI. The ends lost 6 bases at V and 10 bases at J; junction bases unmatched: 19. Study-wide results and limits: Combining TCR richness with V gene abundances gave approximately 0.8 AUC. CIN3+ cases had significantly higher TCR richness than controls; evenness did not differ.

Using immunoSEQ multiplex PCR, the repertoire was profiled, and TCRdb retains in-frame clones only, with some absent. Its table records some 43,000 clones. The sequence derives from a woman aged 18-69 years with a cervical HPV16 infection that either progressed to CIN3+ or cleared (not recorded which). The chain is built from TRBV2 and TRBJ1-6, with 9 positions matching TRBD1. The sequenced sample was blood buffy coat. Partial CDR3 DNA: TGTGCCAGCAGCGACGGACAGGGGATTCCTTTAGCGCTATCACCC. Amino acids: CASSDGQGIPLALSP. The whole CDR3 sequence is CASSDGQGIPLALSPLHF.